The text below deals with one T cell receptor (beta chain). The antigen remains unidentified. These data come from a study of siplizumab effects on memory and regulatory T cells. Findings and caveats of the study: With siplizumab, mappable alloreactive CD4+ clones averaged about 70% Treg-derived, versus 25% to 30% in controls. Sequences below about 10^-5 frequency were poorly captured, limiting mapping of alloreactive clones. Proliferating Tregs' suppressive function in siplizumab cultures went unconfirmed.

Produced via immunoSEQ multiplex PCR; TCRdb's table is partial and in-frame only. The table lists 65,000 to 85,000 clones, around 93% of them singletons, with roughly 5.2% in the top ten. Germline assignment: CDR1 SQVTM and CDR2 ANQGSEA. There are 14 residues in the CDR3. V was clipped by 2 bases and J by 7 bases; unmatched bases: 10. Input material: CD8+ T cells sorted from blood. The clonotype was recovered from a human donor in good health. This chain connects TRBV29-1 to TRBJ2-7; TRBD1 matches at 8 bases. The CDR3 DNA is TGCAGCGTTGAAACGGGACAGGAGGGTGAGGAGCAGTACTTC. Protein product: CSVETGQEGEEQYF.